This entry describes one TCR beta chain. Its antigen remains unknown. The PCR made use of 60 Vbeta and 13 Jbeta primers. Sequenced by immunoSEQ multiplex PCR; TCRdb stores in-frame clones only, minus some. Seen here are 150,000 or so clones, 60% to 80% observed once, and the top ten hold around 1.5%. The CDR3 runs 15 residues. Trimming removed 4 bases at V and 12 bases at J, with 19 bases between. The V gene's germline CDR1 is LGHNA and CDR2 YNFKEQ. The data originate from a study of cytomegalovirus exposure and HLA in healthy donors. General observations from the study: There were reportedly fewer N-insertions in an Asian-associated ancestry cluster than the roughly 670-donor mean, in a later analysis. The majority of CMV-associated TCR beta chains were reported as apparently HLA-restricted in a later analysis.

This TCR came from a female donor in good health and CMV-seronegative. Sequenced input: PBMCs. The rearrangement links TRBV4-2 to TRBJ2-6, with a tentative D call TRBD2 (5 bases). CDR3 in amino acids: CASSPLQVRESVLTF. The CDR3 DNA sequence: TGTGCCAGCAGCCCCCTCCAAGTTCGGGAATCCGTCCTGACTTTC.